This paragraph reports one TCR beta chain. Germline assignment: CDR1 SGHAT and CDR2 FQNNGV. V was shortened by 0 bases and J by 1 base, with 6 bases between the two germline ends. This CDR3 contains 14 residues. The sample originates from a study of blood T cell repertoires in COVID-19. About the research overall: Samples taken during acute and convalescent COVID-19 were collected in the United States, Italy and Spain. PBMCs, B-cell-depleted T cells, or T cells provided the cDNA or gDNA that made up the material.

Authors' data handling: Quantification of nucleated cells was approximated via reference gene primer amplification. The repertoire was sequenced with immunoSEQ multiplex PCR; TCRdb's copy has only in-frame clones and lacks some. That table gives V, J and clone size, and the DNA gave D and trimming. The sample lists over 400,000 clones; approximately 83% were seen once. The chain combines TRBV11-2 with TRBJ2-5; no clear D. This clonotype originated in a human donor in a cohort sampled during active COVID-19. Specimen: peripheral blood. The CDR3 loop is CASSLDRLQETQYF. The CDR3 nucleotides are TGTGCCAGCAGCTTAGACAGACTCCAAGAGACCCAGTACTTC.